A selection of T cell receptor beta chains follows, all from one sample in a study of blood T cell repertoires in COVID-19. The data were produced by immunoSEQ multiplex PCR, yet TCRdb's version contains in-frame clones alone and is incomplete. The sample records around 70,000 clones, 70% to 85% being singletons. The sample consisted of peripheral blood. The source is a woman between 45 and 65 years old with acute or convalescent COVID-19. Each CDR3 is given without its conserved first and last residue. Rows give clone size only sometimes, using once, few, many, or a class for an expanded clone.

size	J	length	V	CDR3
.	TRBJ2-5	15	TRBV6-1	ASSENERTLGGETQY
.	TRBJ1-2	14	TRBV6-4	ATRPRDSSSPYGYT
.	TRBJ2-2	14	TRBV18	ASSPLQGIGTGELF
once	TRBJ2-3	10	TRBV7-2	ASSLSGPHDY
once	TRBJ1-1	13	TRBV5-1	ASSLADSMNTEAF
.	TRBJ1-1	11	TRBV2	ASGLQPGTEAF
.	TRBJ1-2	13	TRBV27	ASSSRTGSADGYT
.	TRBJ1-1	11	TRBV10-2	ASSKQGSTEAF
few	TRBJ2-7	12	TRBV28	AIKRAGTSYEQY
.	TRBJ1-4	13	TRBV2	ASSEQGGSNEKLF
.	TRBJ2-7	12	TRBV27	ASSPDRGTYEQY
.	TRBJ2-7	12	TRBV11-2	ASSLISGSYEQY
few	TRBJ2-2	13	TRBV27	ASSLAGGAAGELF
once	TRBJ2-1	13	TRBV7-9	ASSLVKRGDSEQF
.	TRBJ2-7	12	TRBV2	ASSVTSGMDEQY
few	TRBJ1-1	13	TRBV28	ASSFKDRLNTEAF
.	TRBJ2-1	15	TRBV9	ASSAREGLALYNEQF
.	TRBJ1-2	10	TRBV3-1/TRBV3-2	ASSQEETLYT
few	TRBJ1-1	13	TRBV29-1	SVGLGAVANTEAF
once	TRBJ2-1	11	TRBV7-2	ASSSSWSNEQF
.	TRBJ1-1	13	TRBV2	ASTGSIPGGTEAF
.	TRBJ2-3	14	TRBV5-6	ASSLRSGVVTDTQY
few	TRBJ1-2	14	TRBV20-1	SASGGRDRVNYGYT
.	TRBJ2-1	13	TRBV28	ASPRTSGRADEQF
few	TRBJ2-5	16	TRBV2	ASSARLGAPRYQETQY
.	TRBJ1-3	13	TRBV27	ARRTGSSSGNTIY
.	TRBJ2-2	13	TRBV29-1	SAELAGGRSGELF
few	TRBJ1-1	17	TRBV7-9	ASSFTKSSSGGQGTEAF
.	TRBJ2-3	14	TRBV5-1	ATSRGTSGGADTQY
.	TRBJ2-7	11	TRBV28	ASSRTGFYEQY
.	TRBJ1-4	14	TRBV18	ASHNLGGSGREKLF
.	TRBJ2-2	13	TRBV5-5	ASSLSGIAPGELF
.	TRBJ2-4	16	TRBV3-1/TRBV3-2	ASSQEGSSGPRANIQY
.	TRBJ1-2	13	TRBV6-6	ASSPYGQGNYGYT
.	TRBJ1-2	12	TRBV5-6	ASSWETGGAGYT
.	TRBJ2-7	14	TRBV7-3	ASSSKLAVSSYEQY
once	TRBJ2-2	13	TRBV30	AWSALAGVAGELF
.	TRBJ1-3	14	TRBV5-1	ASSLVGVFSGNTIY
.	TRBJ2-3	10	TRBV14	ASSHTKDTQY
.	TRBJ2-1	14	TRBV4-3	ASSADTSGVIGQQF
.	TRBJ1-1	12	TRBV5-1	ASSFQGLNTEAF
.	TRBJ2-7	12	TRBV6-5	ASSLQTDSYEQY
.	TRBJ2-2	10	TRBV24-1	ATSDSHGELF
.	TRBJ2-1	13	TRBV19	ASSIDRTGGDEQL
.	TRBJ1-4	13	TRBV6-6	ASSYTRGANEKLF
.	TRBJ1-2	11	TRBV5-4	ASSIGTGRGYT
.	TRBJ1-1	15	TRBV14	ASSLTDPGQLNTEAF
.	TRBJ2-7	11	TRBV30	AWTPMSSYEQY
.	TRBJ2-7	11	TRBV12-3/TRBV12-4	ASRPGQGYEQY
.	TRBJ2-1	13	TRBV2	ASSDWTGNYNEQF
once	TRBJ2-7	13	TRBV24-1	ATSDPRGSPYEQY
.	TRBJ2-7	13	TRBV4-2	ASSQPGQGAYEQY